The 20 T cell receptor beta chains below all came from one sample that was sequenced in a study of blood T cell repertoires in COVID-19. The protocol was immunoSEQ multiplex PCR, while the TCRdb copy is restricted to in-frame clones and leaves out a portion. The table lists hundreds of thousands of clones, roughly 86% of them singletons. Sequencing was carried out using PBMCs or T cells enriched from blood (not recorded which). The receptor source for this set is a woman in her fifties or sixties who had been exposed to COVID-19.

The chain employs TRBV9 and TRBJ1-6; 11 positions match TRBD1. V lost 3 bases to trimming and J lost 1 base; unmatched junction nucleotides: 6. Germline-derived CDR1 and CDR2 are SGDLS and YYNGEE. This CDR3 region has 18 residues. As DNA, the CDR3 is TGTGCCAGCAGCGGGACAGGGGGCGGGTCGTCCTATAATTCACCCCTCCACTTT. Protein sequence: CASSGTGGGSSYNSPLHF.

V is TRBV28 and J is TRBJ1-6; D remains unclear. With 5 bases removed from V and 10 bases from J, the gap between germline ends came to 18 bases. The CDR3 runs 15 residues. CDR1 and CDR2 from the germline V gene are MDHEN and SYDVKM. The CDR3 spells CASSPVVEIRSPLHF. In DNA form, the CDR3 reads TGTGCCAGCAGTCCCGTCGTGGAGATTAGGTCACCCCTCCACTTT.

In its sample, this clone was seen once. This chain uses TRBV7-6 with TRBJ1-4; no definite D call. The CDR3 sequence is 14 residues long. V dropped 0 bases and J dropped 8 bases, with 10 bases sitting between them. Germline CDR1 reads SGHVS; CDR2 reads FNYEAQ. In DNA form, the CDR3 reads TGTGCCAGCAGCTTAGCAGGAGGACTAGAAAAACTGTTTTTT. Its protein product is CASSLAGGLEKLFF. Based on the CDR3 plus reference TRBV7-6 and TRBJ1-4, the full variable domain is GAGVSQSPRYKVTKRGQDVALRCDPISGHVSLYWYRQALGQGPEFLTYFNYEAQQDKSGLPNDRFSAERPEGSISTLTIQRTEQRDSAMYRCASSLAGGLEKLFFGSGTQLSVL.

J is TRBJ2-1 and V is TRBV2; 7 bases fit TRBD1. With 7 bases clipped from V and 4 bases from J, the junction kept 7 bases outside the gene matches. The CDR3 loop spans 14 amino acids. From germline, CDR1 is SNHLY and CDR2 FYNNEI. The CDR3 sequence: CASKWDRPYNEQFF. For the CDR3, the DNA is TGTGCCAGCAAGTGGGACAGACCATACAATGAGCAGTTCTTC.

The chain couples TRBV30 to TRBJ2-3; D remains unclear. The V and J ends lost 0 bases and 10 bases respectively, with 11 bases between them. The CDR3 has 12 amino acids. Per the germline V gene, CDR1 is GTSNPN and CDR2 is SVGIG (reference sequence). CDR3 nucleotides: TGTGCCTGGAGTGTTATCCGTGAGGCGCAGTATTTT. Translated: CAWSVIREAQYF.

This sequence joins TRBV12-3 or TRBV12-4 and TRBJ1-4, with 7 bases identical to TRBD1. CDR3 length equals 13 residues. V shed 3 bases and J 8 bases; nucleotides not matched to a gene: 3. CDR3 sequence: CASSFGDREKLFF. The CDR3 DNA reads as TGTGCCAGCAGTTTTGGGGACAGAGAAAAACTGTTTTTT.

The chain uses TRBV3-1 (or the pseudogene TRBV3-2) and TRBJ2-5, with 8 positions matching TRBD2. This CDR3 has 14 residues. The V gene's germline CDR1 is LGHDT and CDR2 YNNKEL (reference sequence). Losses at the gene ends were 4 bases for V and 0 bases for J; bases not matched to a gene: 1. The CDR3: CASSPGGNQETQYF. CDR3 nucleotide sequence: TGTGCCAGCAGCCCGGGGGGGAACCAAGAGACCCAGTACTTC.

This clone was counted only a few times. V usage is TRBV10-2 and J usage is TRBJ2-5; possibly TRBD2 for D (6 bases). This CDR3 comprises 14 residues. Trimming stripped 6 bases from V and 4 bases from J, with 15 bases between. CDR1 and CDR2 from the germline V gene are WSHSY and SAAADI. In nucleotides, the CDR3 is TGCGCCAGCAGGGGCATGGGGGGAGGAGAGACCCAGTACTTC. Amino acid sequence: CASRGMGGGETQYF.

This clone was seen a single time. The gene calls are TRBV3-1 (or the pseudogene TRBV3-2) and TRBJ1-4; D perhaps matches TRBD1 (5 bases). This CDR3 comprises 14 residues. The germline V and J ends were trimmed by 7 bases and 10 bases, with 19 bases remaining between them. CDR1 is LGHDT, CDR2 YNNKEL, per germline (reference sequence). The DNA for the CDR3 is TGTGCCAGCACCCCATACGAATACGGGGGAAAACTGTTTTTT. As protein: CASTPYEYGGKLFF.

The CDR3 spells CAISEVLPGEDGGELFF. In DNA, the CDR3 is TGTGCCATCAGTGAAGTTCTTCCAGGGGAAGATGGCGGGGAGCTGTTTTTT. The chain is built from TRBV10-3 and TRBJ2-2, with TRBD1 as a possible D gene (6 bases). Germline V gene data show CDR1 as ENHRY and CDR2 as SYGVKD. V lost 3 bases, J lost 7 bases, and 21 bases lay in between. This CDR3 spans 17 amino acids.

This rearrangement joins TRBV24-1 to TRBJ1-5, with D perhaps matching TRBD1 (6 bases). The V end lost 4 bases, the J end lost 0 bases, and 12 bases lay between the germline ends. This CDR3 contains 16 residues. Germline V gives CDR1 KGHDR, CDR2 SFDVKD. The CDR3 sequence is CATSDTDRSSNQPQHF. DNA of the CDR3: TGTGCCACCAGTGACACCGACAGGTCTAGCAATCAGCCCCAGCATTTT.

This chain links TRBV19 with TRBJ1-2; no reliable D call. Between the trimmed V and J ends, which lost 10 bases and 4 bases, there was a span of 10 bases. This CDR3 has 11 amino acids. Germline V gives CDR1 LNHDA, CDR2 SQIVND (reference sequence). DNA of the CDR3: TGTGCCACCCAATTTAGCTATGGCTACACCTTC. This gives the protein CATQFSYGYTF.

The gene calls are TRBV28 and TRBJ1-5, with TRBD1 matching 7 bases. The germline V gene encodes CDR1 MDHEN and CDR2 SYDVKM. V lost 6 bases and J lost 6; bases outside the gene matches: 8. The CDR3 has 14 amino acids. In nucleotides, the CDR3 is TGTGCCAGCAGATCAGGACAGGCGAGTCAGCCCCAGCATTTT. Residues: CASRSGQASQPQHF.

V is TRBV18 and J is TRBJ1-1, with a possible D match to TRBD1 (5 bases). The V gene's germline CDR1 is KGHSH and CDR2 LQKENI. The germline V and J ends were trimmed by 2 bases and 1 base, with 14 bases remaining between them. The CDR3 loop spans 16 amino acids. CDR3 in amino acids: CASSPTMGGGNTEAFF. Here the CDR3 DNA reads TGTGCCAGCTCACCAACGATGGGGGGAGGGAACACTGAAGCTTTCTTT. The entire variable domain, with the rest obtained from reference TRBV18 and TRBJ1-1, is as follows: NAGVMQNPRHLVRRRGQEARLRCSPMKGHSHVYWYRQLPEEGLKFMVYLQKENIIDESGMPKERFSAEFPKEGPSILRIQQVVRGDSAAYFCASSPTMGGGNTEAFFGQGTRLTVV.

V is TRBV5-4 and J is TRBJ2-4; D perhaps matches TRBD2 (6 bases). Germline assignment: CDR1 SGHNT and CDR2 YYREEE (reference sequence). The CDR3 contains 16 residues. V was trimmed by 6 bases and J by 0 bases, leaving 16 bases between them. The CDR3 here is CASKMGGTVAKNIQYF. CDR3 coding DNA: TGTGCCAGCAAAATGGGGGGAACCGTAGCCAAAAACATTCAGTACTTC. The full variable domain, in which reference TRBV5-4 and TRBJ2-4 provide the parts outside the CDR3, is ETGVTQSPTHLIKTRGQQVTLRCSSQSGHNTVSWYQQALGQGPQFIFQYYREEENGRGNFPPRFSGLQFPNYSSELNVNALELDDSALYLCASKMGGTVAKNIQYFGAGTRLSVL.

V usage is TRBV7-9 and J usage is TRBJ2-7; 14 positions agree with TRBD2. The CDR3 spans 15 residues. With V trimmed by 5 bases and J by 2 bases, 2 bases remained unmatched. Germline CDR1 is SEHNR and CDR2 is FQNEAQ (reference sequence). DNA for the CDR3: TGTGCCAGCAGCCCGGGACTAGCGGGGGCCTACGAGCAGTACTTC. Amino acid sequence: CASSPGLAGAYEQYF.

The CDR3 nucleotides are TGTGCCAGCAGCTTAGGATGGTCCCAGACGGGATTCCATGAGCAGTTCTTC. As protein: CASSLGWSQTGFHEQFF. The chain uses TRBV7-6 and TRBJ2-1; D possibly corresponds to TRBD2 (5 bases). Germline CDR1 SGHVS, CDR2 FNYEAQ. V was trimmed by 1 base and J by 8 bases, leaving 21 bases between them. The CDR3 has 17 amino acids.

This clone was seen a handful of times. The gene calls are TRBV5-1 and TRBJ1-5; 7 bases align to TRBD1. In germline, CDR1 is SGHRS, CDR2 YFSETQ. Trimming took 4 bases from V and 0 from J; bases not matched to a gene: 4. The CDR3 is made up of 15 amino acids. CDR3 in amino acids: CASSAGTASNQPQHF. For the CDR3, the DNA is TGCGCCAGCAGCGCTGGGACAGCTAGCAATCAGCCCCAGCATTTT.

The chain is built from TRBV9 and TRBJ1-1; the match to TRBD1 covers 9 bases. Trimming at V came to 0 bases and at J to 0 bases, leaving 9 bases not matched to a gene. There are 18 residues in the CDR3. From germline, CDR1 is SGDLS and CDR2 YYNGEE. CDR3 nucleotides: TGTGCCAGCAGCGTAGGGACAGGGGTGAATGTGATGAACACTGAAGCTTTCTTT. It translates to CASSVGTGVNVMNTEAFF.

The rearrangement joins TRBV7-9 to TRBJ2-6, with D uncertain. V lost 5 bases and J lost 0, with 14 bases in between. CDR1 and CDR2 from the germline V gene are SEHNR and FQNEAQ (reference sequence). The CDR3 consists of 17 residues. CDR3 DNA sequence: TGTGCCAGCAGCGCCCGGGTCGACTTCTCTGGGGCCAACGTCCTGACTTTC. It encodes CASSARVDFSGANVLTF.